The clone carrying this TCR beta chain occurred many times. Time point: before trial treatment. This sample stems from a study of low-dose radiotherapy and immunotherapy resistance in tumors. Priming of first-strand cDNA relied on TRAV- and TRBV-specific primers (covering alpha and beta chains). TCR amplification used 20 PCR cycles, a constant-region primer and a V-primer adapter. Each CDR3 protein is one row after TCRdb ran MiXCR on the reads. The data hold 100,000 or so distinct CDR3 sequences, with 8% to 10% observed a single time. Trimming left V 3 bases short and J 3 bases short, with 5 bases between. CDR1 and CDR2 (germline): MNHNY, SVGAGI (reference sequence). The CDR3 totals 12 residues.

The sequencing used PBMCs, collected before treatment. This clonotype originated in a male donor with prostate cancer. This rearrangement joins TRBV6-6 to TRBJ2-5; D unresolved. For the CDR3, the DNA is TGTGCCAGCAGTTATTCAAAAGAGACCCAGTACTTC. It yields the protein CASSYSKETQYF.